Below, 4 T cell receptor beta chains from the same sample are listed, as sequenced in a study of Graves' ophthalmopathy and Graves' hyperthyroidism (dated by TCRdb to about 2018). Data came from an Illumina HiSeq 2000. TCR beta CDR3 regions were amplified from RNA transcripts for repertoire sequencing. The first round of RT-PCR was done with HTBI primers and the Qiagen OneStep RT-PCR kit, and was followed by a second round of multiplex PCR, then size selection and purification. TCRdb redid the processing of the public reads, applying fastp at Q25 and MiXCR, and retained in-frame beta chains. Each CDR3 protein appears once, grouped with its most common genes and DNA. The sample yields approximately 460,000 distinct CDR3 sequences; under 15% were counted once. Around 9.8% of the sample rests with the top ten. The specimen was blood. Receptors originate from a woman younger than 45 with Graves' ophthalmopathy. Donor details come from another sample of the same person, matched by shared clones.

This clonotype was picked up many times. The chain couples TRBV5-1 to TRBJ2-7; TRBD1 might be the D (6 bases). Germline CDR1 is SGHRS and CDR2 is YFSETQ. The CDR3 length is 14 residues. The V gene lost 0 bases and the J gene lost 4 bases, with 11 bases spanning the gap. This CDR3 reads CASSLEQGGYEQYF. Written as DNA, the CDR3 is TGCGCCAGCAGCTTGGAACAGGGTGGGTACGAGCAGTACTTC.

This clonotype was detected many times. The chain links TRBV10-3 to TRBJ1-2, with D unclear. Germline assignment: CDR1 ENHRY and CDR2 SYGVKD. Trimming removed 0 bases from V and 0 bases from J, with 5 bases in between. CDR3 length: 14 residues. For the CDR3, the DNA is TGTGCCATCAGTGAGTCGACAACTAACTATGGCTACACCTTC. Protein product: CAISESTTNYGYTF.

This clonotype appeared many times. It may be a read error: a sequence one base away is much more abundant. The chain has TRBV2 and TRBJ1-5; D is undetermined. CDR3 length: 13 residues. Trimming shortened V by 3 bases and J by 1 base, and 4 bases separated the two germline ends. Germline loops: CDR1 SNHLY, CDR2 FYNNEI. CDR3 sequence reads: CASSESSNQPQHF. As DNA, the CDR3 is TGTGCCAGCAGTGAGAGCAGCAATCAGCCCCAGCATTTT.

At least ten counts were recorded for this clonotype. The genes are TRBV6-1 and TRBJ2-4, with 9 bases that match TRBD1. With 6 bases clipped from V and 0 bases from J, the junction kept 3 bases outside the gene matches. Per the germline V gene, CDR1 is MNHNS and CDR2 is SASEGT. The CDR3 sequence is 15 residues long. The CDR3 coding sequence is TGTGCCAGCAGCCTGGACAGGGGAGCCAAAAACATTCAGTACTTC. Amino acids: CASSLDRGAKNIQYF.